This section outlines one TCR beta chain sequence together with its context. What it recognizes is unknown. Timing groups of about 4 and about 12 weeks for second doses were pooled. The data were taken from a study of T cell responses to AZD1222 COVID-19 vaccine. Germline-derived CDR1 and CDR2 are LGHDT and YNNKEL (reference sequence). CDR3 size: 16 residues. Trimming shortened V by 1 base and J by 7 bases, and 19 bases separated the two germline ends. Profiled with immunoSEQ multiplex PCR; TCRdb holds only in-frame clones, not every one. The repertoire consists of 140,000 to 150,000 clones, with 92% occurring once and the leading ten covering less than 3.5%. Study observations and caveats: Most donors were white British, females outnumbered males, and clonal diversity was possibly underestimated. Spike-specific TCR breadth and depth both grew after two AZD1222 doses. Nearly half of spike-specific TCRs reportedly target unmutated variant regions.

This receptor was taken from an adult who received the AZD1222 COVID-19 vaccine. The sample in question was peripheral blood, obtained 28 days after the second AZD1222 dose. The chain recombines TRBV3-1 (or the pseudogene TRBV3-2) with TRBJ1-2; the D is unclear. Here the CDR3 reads CASSQVAGINIGGYTF. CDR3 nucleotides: TGTGCCAGCAGCCAAGTTGCAGGCATCAACATTGGTGGCTACACCTTC.